The rows below give T cell receptor beta chains drawn from one sample of a study of blood T cell repertoires in COVID-19. Method: immunoSEQ multiplex PCR; TCRdb's copy keeps in-frame clones and lacks some. The sample has around 300,000 clones, roughly 80% seen once. The sample was peripheral blood. These TCRs come from a woman between 50 and 59 years old who had recovered from COVID-19. CDR3s leave out the opening cysteine and the closing phenylalanine or tryptophan. The D gene is left open where the match is weak.

d_gene	len	v_gene	j_gene	CDR3aa
-	8	TRBV7-9	TRBJ2-5	ASSSWTQY
-	10	TRBV19	TRBJ2-7	ASSIGGYEQY
-	13	TRBV7-2	TRBJ1-4	ASSQRDTFGEKLF
-	11	TRBV10-3	TRBJ2-7	AIRGLETYEQY
TRBD1	16	TRBV27	TRBJ1-5	ASSLFSVQGPRDQPQH
TRBD2	15	TRBV9	TRBJ2-5	ASSVGLAGGGQETQY
TRBD1	14	TRBV19	TRBJ1-5	ASSTKNTGVDQPQH
-	14	TRBV24-1	TRBJ1-5	ATSDPSTGSNQPQH
-	12	TRBV27	TRBJ1-1	ASSWSARGTEAF
-	12	TRBV28	TRBJ1-1	ASSLHRLNTEAF
TRBD1	12	TRBV28	TRBJ1-5	ASSSGQGDQPQH
TRBD2	14	TRBV18	TRBJ2-1	ASSPPNLAGGGEQF
-	13	TRBV27	TRBJ2-3	ASSSQGRQMDTQY
-	9	TRBV20-1	TRBJ1-2	SPIGGGGYT
-	12	TRBV2	TRBJ1-5	ASTSGAFNQPQH
TRBD1	13	TRBV27	TRBJ2-1	ASRRGQGAYNEQF
TRBD1	14	TRBV19	TRBJ1-3	ASSAWTGASGNTIY
-	13	TRBV3-1/TRBV3-2	TRBJ1-4	ASSSRDLGDEKLF
TRBD2	14	TRBV5-8	TRBJ2-7	ASTTWAASGGYEQY
-	12	TRBV18	TRBJ1-1	ASSPPAGGTEAF
TRBD2	14	TRBV28	TRBJ2-1	ASSPIIAGARNEQF
TRBD2	12	TRBV7-2	TRBJ2-1	ASSPLAGGNEQF
-	13	TRBV2	TRBJ1-5	ASTWDTSSNQPQH
TRBD2	15	TRBV7-9	TRBJ2-3	ASSRNRASGARDTQY
TRBD1	14	TRBV28	TRBJ2-7	ASRGQTLKAPYEQY
-	13	TRBV6-5	TRBJ2-3	ASGERPGMGDTQY
-	16	TRBV3-1/TRBV3-2	TRBJ2-7	ASSHGGPFAAHSYEQY
TRBD2	13	TRBV7-9	TRBJ2-1	ASSLVAGEYNEQF
TRBD2	14	TRBV27	TRBJ2-5	ASSSWTSGKGETQY
TRBD1	13	TRBV2	TRBJ1-3	ASSPDRGPGNTIY
-	13	TRBV5-4	TRBJ2-7	ASSLDSGASYEQY
-	11	TRBV18	TRBJ2-1	ASSLGGWNEQF
TRBD2	13	TRBV27	TRBJ2-5	ASSRTSGQKETQY
-	12	TRBV28	TRBJ1-5	ASITGGSNQPQH
-	12	TRBV28	TRBJ1-5	ASSSDLSNQPQH
TRBD1	11	TRBV28	TRBJ1-2	ASSSGQGGGYT
TRBD1	13	TRBV10-3	TRBJ2-3	AISGQDRGTDTQY
TRBD2	12	TRBV30	TRBJ2-5	AWRGLAGRETQY
-	12	TRBV3-1/TRBV3-2	TRBJ2-4	ASSQDLSKNIQY
TRBD1	15	TRBV7-9	TRBJ1-2	ASSLSAGQEEGYGYT
-	12	TRBV19	TRBJ1-1	ASSIGQSDTEAF
-	13	TRBV7-2	TRBJ1-2	ASSLFGGGNYGYT
TRBD1	12	TRBV25-1	TRBJ2-2	ASSITGVTGELF
TRBD1	13	TRBV27	TRBJ1-4	ASSPQGATNEKLF
-	12	TRBV7-8	TRBJ2-7	ASSRTGRPYEQY
TRBD1	11	TRBV12-3/TRBV12-4	TRBJ2-7	ASRGTDSYEQY
-	14	TRBV18	TRBJ2-3	ASSPPRGRSTDTQY
-	12	TRBV2	TRBJ1-5	ASSLQGTGQPQH
-	12	TRBV7-2	TRBJ1-1	ASTRGRGNTEAF
-	13	TRBV27	TRBJ2-3	ASSLVDSFTDTQY
TRBD1	12	TRBV5-6	TRBJ2-5	ASSSQGGRGTQY
-	14	TRBV19	TRBJ2-3	ASSRFAGGLTDTQY
-	12	TRBV4-3	TRBJ1-2	ASSRADRSYGYT
-	15	TRBV14	TRBJ1-1	ASSQDLGELMNTEAF
TRBD1	12	TRBV27	TRBJ2-2	ASAGQGASGELF